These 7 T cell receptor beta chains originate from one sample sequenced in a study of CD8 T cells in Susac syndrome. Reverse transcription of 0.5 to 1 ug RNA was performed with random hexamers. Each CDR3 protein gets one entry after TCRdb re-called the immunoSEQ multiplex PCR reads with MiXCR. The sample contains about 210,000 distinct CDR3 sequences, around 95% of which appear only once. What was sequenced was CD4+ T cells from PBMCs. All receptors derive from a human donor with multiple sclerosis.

The CDR3 sequence: CASSPDPLQETQYF. In DNA, the CDR3 is TGTGCCAGCAGCCCTGACCCCCTACAAGAGACCCAGTACTTC. The chain recombines TRBV4-2 with TRBJ2-5; D is unclear. The CDR3 extends over 14 amino acids. Germline CDR1 and CDR2: LGHNA and YNFKEQ. The V and J ends lost 4 bases and 2 bases respectively, with 11 bases between them.

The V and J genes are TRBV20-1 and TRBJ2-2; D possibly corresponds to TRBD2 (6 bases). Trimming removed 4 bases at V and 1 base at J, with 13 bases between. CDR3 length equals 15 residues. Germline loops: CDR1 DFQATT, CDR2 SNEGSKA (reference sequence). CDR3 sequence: CSATAAGRNTGELFF. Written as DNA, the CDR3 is TGCAGTGCTACCGCCGCGGGGAGGAACACCGGGGAGCTGTTTTTT.

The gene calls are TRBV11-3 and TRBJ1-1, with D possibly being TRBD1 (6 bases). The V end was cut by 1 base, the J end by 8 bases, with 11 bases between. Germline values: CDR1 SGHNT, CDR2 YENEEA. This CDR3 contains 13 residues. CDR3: CASSLVWTEEAFF. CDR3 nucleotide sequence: TGTGCCAGCAGCTTAGTATGGACAGAGGAAGCTTTCTTT. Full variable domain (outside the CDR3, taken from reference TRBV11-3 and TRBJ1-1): EAGVVQSPRYKIIEKKQPVAFWCNPISGHNTLYWYLQNLGQGPELLIRYENEEAVDDSQLPKDRFSAERLKGVDSTLKIQPAELGDSAVYLCASSLVWTEEAFFGQGTRLTVV.

The CDR3 coding sequence is TGTGCCTGGAGTATACCACAGGACCTAGCCAAAAACATTCAGTACTTC. This encodes CAWSIPQDLAKNIQYF. V is TRBV30 and J is TRBJ2-4; TRBD1 is a possible D gene (5 bases). The ends were cut back, 2 bases at V and 0 bases at J, with 14 bases in the middle. This CDR3 has 16 residues. Germline CDR1 GTSNPN, CDR2 SVGIG (reference sequence).

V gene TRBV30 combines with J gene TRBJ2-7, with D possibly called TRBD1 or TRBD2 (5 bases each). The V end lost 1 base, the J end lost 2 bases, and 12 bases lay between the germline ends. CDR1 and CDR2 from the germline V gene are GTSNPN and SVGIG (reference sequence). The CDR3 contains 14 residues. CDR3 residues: CAWSGGTRTYEQYF. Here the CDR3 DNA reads TGTGCCTGGAGTGGGGGGACGAGGACCTACGAGCAGTACTTC. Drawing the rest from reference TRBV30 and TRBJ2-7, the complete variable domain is SQTIHQWPATLVQPVGSPLSLECTVEGTSNPNLYWYRQAAGRGLQLLFYSVGIGQISSEVPQNLSASRPQDRQFILSSKKLLLSDSGFYLCAWSGGTRTYEQYFGPGTRLTVT.

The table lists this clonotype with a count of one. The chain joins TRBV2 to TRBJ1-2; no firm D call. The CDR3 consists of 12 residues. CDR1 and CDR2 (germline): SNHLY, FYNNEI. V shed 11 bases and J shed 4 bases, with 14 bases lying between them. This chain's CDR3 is CASTPEGYGYTF. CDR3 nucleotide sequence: TGTGCCTCGACCCCAGAGGGCTATGGCTACACCTTC.

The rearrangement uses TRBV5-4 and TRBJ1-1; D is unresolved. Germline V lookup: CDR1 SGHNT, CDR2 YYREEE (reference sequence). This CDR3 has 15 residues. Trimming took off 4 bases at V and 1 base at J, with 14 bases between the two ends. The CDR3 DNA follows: TGTGCCAGCAGCCCCGGACCCGAGGGGAACACTGAAGCTTTCTTT. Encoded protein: CASSPGPEGNTEAFF. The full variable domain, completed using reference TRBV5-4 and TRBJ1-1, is ETGVTQSPTHLIKTRGQQVTLRCSSQSGHNTVSWYQQALGQGPQFIFQYYREEENGRGNFPPRFSGLQFPNYSSELNVNALELDDSALYLCASSPGPEGNTEAFFGQGTRLTVV.